The present entry profiles one T cell receptor beta chain with its context. The clone's antigen remains unknown. Qualities for individual bases were not recorded, and no much larger clone is one base off. The CDR3 contains 15 residues, cysteine and phenylalanine counted. Solely the CDR3 DNA is kept, with 45 bases framed from the first base. CDR1 and CDR2, looked up from the germline V gene, are SGHNT and YENEEA. V lost 0 bases and J lost 6 bases, and the count of bases not matched to a germline gene is 6. The donors were healthy, HIV-negative adults with no recently reported acute infections or vaccinations. All donors were Caucasian adults living in Nashville, Tennessee, USA. CD4+ T cells were enriched by magnetic negative selection, after which naive cells were positively selected on CD45RA and the negative fraction was taken as the memory subset. Blood was obtained by leukapheresis, after which PBMCs were separated by Ficoll-Histopaque density gradient centrifugation and cryopreserved in liquid nitrogen vapor phase. Analytical flow cytometry was used to check the purity and quantity of each magnetically sorted T cell population. Genomic DNA was isolated from every sorted fraction and measured by UV absorbance on a Nanodrop 2000c.

This sample is part of a study of shared clonotypes between healthy human individuals (dated by TCRdb to the early 2020s). In the study overall: The cohort comprised a couple of women and a few men aged 18 to 49 years. For each donor, three plates each were used for CD4 naive and CD4 memory, two plates were used for CD8 naive, and one plate was used for CD8 memory. Between about 0.8 and 9 billion PBMCs per donor were obtained by leukapheresis. To estimate repertoire size and how much clonotypes are shared between individuals, the study performed deep sequencing of blood TCR repertoires from about 5 healthy adults. Libraries were prepared and TCR repertoires were sequenced by different laboratories using diverse techniques, in order to increase sequencing depth and limit assay-specific biases.

TCR CDR3 regions were amplified from genomic DNA by multiplex PCR using the deep immunoSEQ assay. For each cell subset, the extracted genomic DNA was distributed evenly across all wells of several immunoSEQ 96-well plates, and each plate served as one replicate. For sorted subsets, roughly 200 ng of genomic DNA, equivalent to some 33,000 T cell genomes, went into each replicate PCR. Purified libraries were quantified with a Qubit 3.0 fluorometer, sized on a Bioanalyzer 2100, and re-quantified with the KAPA Library Quantification kit. A separate single-read 150-cycle Illumina NextSeq 550 flow cell was used to sequence each immunoSEQ 96-well plate. The paper's data handling went like this. Because the immunoSEQ output held only junctional sequences and lacked quality scores, the filtering could not match the filtering applied to full-length reads. Sequences were annotated with PyIR, a Python wrapper for IgBLAST v1.9, using IMGT germline references to assign V/J genes and CDR3. Any read was removed if the V/J assignment was weak (E-value above 1e-6), the CDR3 was missing, or the read contained stop codons, out-of-frame junctions, or ambiguous translated residues. A V3J clonotype was defined by an identical inferred V gene, J gene, and CDR3 amino acid sequence. To compute the percentage overlap between repertoires, the number of shared unique clonotypes was divided by the size of the smaller repertoire. Repertoire richness was assessed with RTK rarefaction, the Chao1 estimator, and Recon v2.1 estimates of unobserved clonotypes. For all TCRbeta clonotypes obtained by the gDNA method from a few donors, generation probabilities were computed with OLGA. TCRdb stores this immuneACCESS table with in-frame sequences only. Part of the clones is absent; in the studies checked, under half of the shortfall reflects unresolved V genes, and no reason is known for the rest. V, J and clone size reflect that table, while D and trimming were determined from the DNA. This sample is represented by about 2.4 million clones; just over 90% of them were singletons. The top ten clonotypes cover under 0.15% of the sample.

Overall study results and their limits: Pairwise subsampling indicated that sequencing depth was expected to affect the degree of clonotype sharing among donors. Sampling was restricted to blood, and TCR repertoires in tissues likely differ from the TCR repertoires found in blood. Because the study included only a small number of donors, the genetic and exposure-history diversity represented was limited. Across a few donors, about 5.2% of naive CD4, over 3% of naive CD8, around 2.5% of memory CD4, and about 0.4% of memory CD8 clonotypes were shared. Larger estimated clonotype richness was generally found for naive subsets than for memory subsets. Rarefaction of sorted-subset datasets indicated incomplete sequencing despite the large sequencing depth. Higher generation probabilities were observed for clonotypes shared by all four sorted-subset donors than for non-shared clonotypes.

Input material: naive CD4+ T cells sorted from blood. Taken with the paper, the label for cell subset or site translates to: CD45RA+ positively selected. The chain couples TRBV11-3 to TRBJ2-3, and TRBD2 aligns with 7 junction nucleotides. This clonotype was sampled from a man aged 18-30 years in good health. The CDR3 protein sequence reads: CASSLDGGSKDTQYF. Read as DNA, the sequence is TGTGCCAGCAGCTTAGATGGCGGGAGTAAGGATACGCAGTATTTT.